These 2 T cell receptor beta chains share one sample of origin, sequenced in a study of blood T cell repertoires in COVID-19. The table came from immunoSEQ multiplex PCR; TCRdb's copy has only in-frame clones and leaves some out. This sample carries fewer than 450,000 clones, roughly 87% of them seen once, and the ten largest clones take more than 0.8%. Sequencing was carried out using PBMCs or T cells enriched from blood (not recorded which). These receptors were collected from a woman aged 25 to 39 who had recovered from COVID-19.

The chain recombines TRBV5-1 with TRBJ2-3, with 9 nucleotides matching TRBD1. The CDR3 length is 16 residues. The germline V gene has CDR1 SGHRS and CDR2 YFSETQ. V trimming: 1 base; J trimming: 3 bases; junction bases outside the gene matches: 6. CDR3 amino acids: CASSLLTGGATDTQYF. The CDR3 DNA is TGCGCCAGCAGCTTGCTTACAGGGGGCGCAACAGATACGCAGTATTTT.

This chain connects TRBV27 to TRBJ2-2, with 12 bases fitting TRBD2. The CDR3 is made up of 17 amino acids. V lost 2 bases and J lost 7; bases outside the gene matches: 8. CDR1 MNHEY and CDR2 SMNVEV come from the germline V gene (reference sequence). CDR3 sequence (DNA): TGTGCCAGCAGTTTAGCGGCTAGCGGGGGGGCGGTCGGGGAGCTGTTTTTT. Amino acid sequence: CASSLAASGGAVGELFF.